A selection of T cell receptor beta chains follows, all from one sample in a study of beta chain features in type 1 diabetes. Libraries were prepared by immunoSEQ multiplex PCR; TCRdb keeps only in-frame clonotypes and omits some of them. The data hold around 26,000 clones, with 68% observed a single time. The source material was stem cell memory CD4+ T cells from blood. The receptors stem from a woman aged 40 to 55 with type 1 diabetes. CDR3s include the opening cysteine and the closing phenylalanine or tryptophan. A D gene is named only where the DNA matches it firmly. Size tells how often a clone was seen (once, few, many) or the class of an expanded clone, and some rows leave it out.

- - TRBV4-2 CASSQEPENTEAFF
TRBD1 - TRBV6-1 CASRTGTANTGELFF
- - TRBV5-1 CASSPTGQGKNIQYF
TRBD2 - TRBV7-9 CASSLYGRQETQYF
TRBD2 few TRBV28 CASSFGGLAGGPNNEQFF
- - TRBV28 CASSLLQGGGGYTF
- - TRBV29-1 CSVEVNRANTEAFF
- - TRBV7-9 CASSSETDATNEKLFF
TRBD2 - TRBV27 CASSLLAGGDYNEQFF
- - TRBV5-8 CASSIDRSYGYTF
- - TRBV30 CAWRRSPYEQYF
TRBD1 few TRBV28 CASSGTDYEQYF
- - TRBV5-1 CASSLEEQTKAYF
TRBD1 - TRBV18 CASSPPGQAGRQPQHF
TRBD2 - TRBV28 CASSFPSGGFNEQFF
- - TRBV6-6 CASRKDGTSIYEQYF
TRBD1 - TRBV7-9 CASSKGQWNTEAFF
- once TRBV6-6 CASSETQNTEAFF
TRBD2 - TRBV11-2 CASSSGLAGNTGELFF
TRBD1 - TRBV2 CASDRDRVSDEQFF
- few TRBV7-9 CAGSTENIQYF
- - TRBV9 CASSPDGNQDQPQHF
TRBD1 few TRBV28 CASSFVGEGGDEQFF
TRBD2 - TRBV11-2 CASSLGSGGAYEQFF
TRBD1 once TRBV28 CASSPGDRTDEAFF
- few TRBV7-2 CASSLALVYEQYF
- few TRBV20-1 CSARANNEQFF
TRBD2 - TRBV4-2 CASSQGLAGGKYNEQFF
TRBD2 - TRBV4-3 CASSQDKGGSKNEQFF
- - TRBV5-1 CASSLDGVANQPQHF
- - TRBV9 CASSVVWNYTDTQYF
TRBD1 - TRBV11-1 CASSFGTEETQYF
TRBD2 - TRBV27 CASSLFPRTSGRLYEQYF
- - TRBV28 CASSLKEDRRPGNTIYF
- - TRBV2 CASTTKWNTEAFF
TRBD2 - TRBV5-6 CASSLQGDSGRHIQYF
- - TRBV4-3 CASSYGGGATNEKLFF
- - TRBV5-1 CASSLAGIRGYTF
- - TRBV6-5 CASSYYRPGELFF
- - TRBV30 CAWERTANTEAFF
TRBD2 - TRBV11-3 CASSLGGTSGTYNEQFF
TRBD2 - TRBV5-1 CASSLGGLAGGYNEQFF
- few TRBV5-1 CASSYPGGNTEAFF
TRBD1 - TRBV27 CASSSYYGTGFGPQHF
TRBD1 - TRBV28 CASSEAGGPMNTEAFF
TRBD2 - TRBV27 CASSFGEGNNEQFF
- - TRBV6-5 CASSSAGKNTEAFF